The 28 T cell receptor beta chains reported below all come from one sample, sequenced in a study of T cells after yellow fever vaccination. Via MiXCR, TCRdb re-called the 5' RACE reads, giving one row per CDR3 protein. The sample holds a few hundred thousand distinct CDR3 sequences, roughly 6.8% seen once. This specimen consisted of PBMCs, obtained roughly seven weeks after the first yellow fever vaccination. Receptor source: a man between 18 and 35 years old who received the YFV17D yellow fever vaccine.

This clonotype was counted only a few times. V gene TRBV10-3 combines with J gene TRBJ2-5; D might be TRBD1 (6 bases). Germline V CDR1 and CDR2: ENHRY, SYGVKD. Trimming cost V 2 bases and J 0 bases, with 13 bases left between them. The CDR3 length is 16 residues. The CDR3 DNA is TGTGCCATCAGTGAGCGGGGCGGACAGAACCAAGAGACCCAGTACTTC. Translation: CAISERGGQNQETQYF.

This chain links TRBV7-6 with TRBJ2-3; 8 positions match TRBD1. After removal of 5 bases from V and 4 bases from J, the junction contained 11 bases not matched to a gene. The germline V gene has CDR1 SGHVS and CDR2 FNYEAQ. There are 16 residues in the CDR3. As DNA, the CDR3 is TGTGCCAGCAGCCTTAATGGGCAGGGGGCGGCAGATACGCAGTATTTT. Translating it yields CASSLNGQGAADTQYF.

This chain connects TRBV20-1 to TRBJ2-5; D could derive from TRBD1 or TRBD2 (5 bases each). The germline V gene has CDR1 DFQATT and CDR2 SNEGSKA (reference sequence). V was clipped by 0 bases and J by 1 base, with 12 bases between them. This CDR3 has 15 residues. The CDR3, as DNA: TGCAGTGCTAGAGATCAGGGAGCAGTCCAAGAGACCCAGTACTTC. Protein product: CSARDQGAVQETQYF.

This clonotype appeared a few times. The rearrangement uses TRBV20-1 and TRBJ1-4; D is ambiguous. The length of the CDR3 is 16 residues. Germline V gene sequence: CDR1 DFQATT, CDR2 SNEGSKA (reference sequence). The V end was cut by 4 bases, the J end by 5 bases, with 20 bases between. CDR3 in amino acids: CSANPYRTYQNEKLFF. The CDR3 DNA reads as TGCAGTGCTAACCCCTACCGGACTTACCAGAATGAAAAACTGTTTTTT.

This clonotype was detected only a few times. The gene calls are TRBV6-5 and TRBJ2-3, with D possibly matching TRBD2 (5 bases). CDR1 and CDR2 from the germline V gene are MNHEY and SVGAGI. Trimming removed 2 bases from V and 1 base from J, with 13 bases in between. This CDR3 contains 16 residues. CDR3 in amino acids: CASSYGLSPGTDTQYF. The CDR3 nucleotides read TGTGCCAGCAGTTACGGACTTTCCCCTGGCACAGATACGCAGTATTTT.

There are a few counts of this clonotype. This chain joins TRBV12-3 or TRBV12-4 and TRBJ2-3; D is undetermined. Between the trimmed V and J ends, which lost 5 bases and 2 bases, there was a span of 11 bases. The CDR3 runs to 14 residues. The CDR3 nucleotides are TGTGCCAGCAGTCCTCAACTCCACACAGATACGCAGTATTTT. Its translation: CASSPQLHTDTQYF.

In this sample, this clonotype turned up many times. The rearrangement joins TRBV14 to TRBJ2-3; D could derive from TRBD1 or TRBD2 (6 bases each). The CDR3 covers 17 residues. Trimming stripped 0 bases from V and 0 bases from J, with 13 bases between. The germline V gene has CDR1 SGHDN and CDR2 FVKESK. The CDR3 coding sequence is TGTGCCAGCAGCCAAGAAACGGGGGCAGCTAGCACAGATACGCAGTATTTT. It translates to CASSQETGAASTDTQYF.

A few counts support this clonotype. The gene calls are TRBV7-6 and TRBJ1-4; 8 bases line up with TRBD1. Per germline, CDR1 SGHVS and CDR2 FNYEAQ. The trim removed 6 bases at V and 3 bases at J, leaving 6 bases unmatched. CDR3 length equals 15 residues. The CDR3 protein is CASRPRGLSNEKLFF. The DNA of the CDR3 is TGTGCCAGCAGACCCAGGGGGCTTTCTAATGAAAAACTGTTTTTT.

This clonotype has just a few counts. The chain recombines TRBV10-3 with TRBJ2-1; D gene unclear. Germline V CDR1 and CDR2: ENHRY, SYGVKD. The CDR3 length is 15 residues. Trimming pared 6 bases from V and 0 bases from J, leaving 12 bases between. CDR3 in amino acids: CAISGPLASYNEQFF. CDR3 DNA: TGTGCCATCAGCGGACCCTTGGCCTCCTACAATGAGCAGTTCTTC.

This clonotype was seen repeatedly, ten times or more. This rearrangement joins TRBV6-5 to TRBJ2-5, with D perhaps assigned TRBD1 or TRBD2 (5 bases each). Germline V CDR1 and CDR2: MNHEY, SVGAGI. The CDR3 is made up of 15 amino acids. V gave up 2 bases and J gave up 3 bases, with 13 bases separating them. DNA for the CDR3: TGTGCCAGCAGTTACACTGCCGGGACGGAAGAGACCCAGTACTTC. Translation: CASSYTAGTEETQYF.

The rearrangement uses TRBV6-2 or TRBV6-3 and TRBJ2-7; D possibly corresponds to TRBD1 (6 bases). Germline V gives CDR1 MNHEY, CDR2 SVGEGT. CDR3 length equals 13 residues. Trimming shortened V by 5 bases and J by 3 bases, and 11 bases separated the two germline ends. For the CDR3, the DNA is TGTGCCAGCAGTCAGGGGCGGTACTACGAGCAGTACGTC. Translating it yields CASSQGRYYEQYV.

This chain links TRBV19 with TRBJ2-1, with D perhaps matching TRBD2 (6 bases). This CDR3 is 16 amino acids long. Trimming took 5 bases from V and 0 from J, leaving 14 bases between them. The germline V gene has CDR1 LNHDA and CDR2 SQIVND (reference sequence). CDR3 amino acids: CASSAQGLSSYNEQFF. The CDR3 DNA follows: TGTGCCAGTAGTGCCCAGGGACTGAGCTCCTACAATGAGCAGTTCTTC.

This clonotype was observed at least ten times. The chain recombines TRBV6-1 with TRBJ2-7; 9 nucleotides match TRBD1. CDR1 and CDR2 (germline): MNHNS, SASEGT. The CDR3 loop spans 14 amino acids. Trimming at V came to 5 bases and at J to 4 bases, leaving 6 bases not matched to a gene. DNA of the CDR3: TGTGCCAGCAGTCCGGGACAGGGTAAATACGAGCAGTACGTC. Its translation is CASSPGQGKYEQYV.

This clonotype was detected only a few times. This chain connects TRBV12-3 or TRBV12-4 to TRBJ2-7; TRBD2 agrees at 11 bases. V lost 8 bases, J lost 3 bases, and 3 bases stayed unmatched. CDR3 length equals 13 residues. The CDR3 nucleotides are TGTGCCAGCGGTCTAGCGGGAGGCTACGAGCAGTACTTC. Protein sequence: CASGLAGGYEQYF.

This clonotype showed up many times. The chain is built from TRBV20-1 and TRBJ2-3; 7 positions match TRBD1. V dropped 1 base and J dropped 1; count of bases not matched to a gene: 2. Germline V CDR1 and CDR2: DFQATT, SNEGSKA (reference sequence). This CDR3 is built from 14 residues. The CDR3 loop reads CSARAGTGTDTQYF. CDR3 coding DNA: TGCAGTGCTAGAGCCGGGACAGGCACAGATACGCAGTATTTT.

This clonotype was picked up a small number of times. V usage is TRBV19 and J usage is TRBJ2-7; D remains unclear. The V gene lost 7 bases and the J gene lost 6 bases, with 19 bases spanning the gap. The germline V gene encodes CDR1 LNHDA and CDR2 SQIVND (reference sequence). The CDR3 spans 14 residues. The CDR3 nucleotides are TGTGCCAGTAAAGCTGCAGGATCCTTCAGCGAGCAGTACTTC. The encoded protein is CASKAAGSFSEQYF.

A few counts support this clonotype. The genes are TRBV27 and TRBJ2-1; D uncertain. Trimming stripped 3 bases from V and 0 bases from J, with 12 bases between. Germline V lookup: CDR1 MNHEY, CDR2 SMNVEV (reference sequence). CDR3 length equals 16 residues. The CDR3: CASSFLGVSSYNEQFF. The DNA for the CDR3 is TGTGCCAGCAGTTTTCTCGGTGTAAGCTCCTACAATGAGCAGTTCTTC.

This clonotype was recorded a few times. This CDR3 is CASTALGRWDQPQHF. The CDR3 nucleotides are TGTGCCAGCACCGCGCTAGGGAGGTGGGATCAGCCCCAGCATTTT. The V and J genes are TRBV12-3 or TRBV12-4 and TRBJ1-5; D gene uncertain. V dropped 7 bases and J dropped 5 bases, with 18 bases sitting between them. The CDR3 spans 15 residues.

The chain combines TRBV12-3 or TRBV12-4 with TRBJ1-1; no definite D call. This CDR3 contains 14 residues. The germline V and J ends were trimmed by 5 bases and 4 bases, with 14 bases remaining between them. The CDR3 nucleotides read TGTGCCAGCAGTCTTCTCGACAAATTCACTGAAGCTTTCTTT. As protein: CASSLLDKFTEAFF.

The chain employs TRBV5-6 and TRBJ2-3; 12 nucleotides line up with TRBD2. The germline gives CDR1 SGHDT, CDR2 YYEEEE. The CDR3 loop spans 15 amino acids. Germline trimming cut 4 bases from V and 5 bases from J; bases unmatched to any gene: 5. The CDR3 DNA sequence: TGTGCCAGCAGCGGACTGACTAGCGGGGGAGATACGCAGTATTTT. It specifies CASSGLTSGGDTQYF.

This clonotype was observed at least ten times. The CDR3 here is CASSPTGTDSNQPQHF. CDR3 bases: TGTGCCAGCAGCCCCACGGGGACGGATAGCAATCAGCCCCAGCATTTT. The chain combines TRBV5-5 with TRBJ1-5; a weak D match, TRBD1 (5 bases). CDR3 length equals 16 residues. Per germline, CDR1 SGHKS and CDR2 YYEKEE (reference sequence). With 4 bases removed from V and 0 bases from J, the gap between germline ends came to 14 bases.

This clonotype was observed a handful of times. The chain carries TRBV6-5 and TRBJ1-2; TRBD1 aligns across 9 bases. Germline-derived CDR1 and CDR2 are MNHEY and SVGAGI. V was pared by 2 bases and J by 9 bases, with 10 bases of the junction left unmatched. There are 15 residues in the CDR3. The CDR3 is CASSYQPGTGYRYTF. CDR3 in DNA: TGTGCCAGCAGTTACCAACCCGGGACAGGGTATCGCTACACCTTC.

The sample holds a few counts of this clonotype. V and J are TRBV29-1 and TRBJ2-7; no clear D. CDR3 size: 11 residues. Per the germline V gene, CDR1 is SQVTM and CDR2 is ANQGSEA. V lost 5 bases to trimming and J lost 3 bases, with 8 bases between them. CDR3 coding DNA: TGCAGCGTTAAGTTTTTCTACGAGCAGTACTTC. This gives the protein CSVKFFYEQYF.

This clonotype was seen at least ten times. The chain recombines TRBV4-3 with TRBJ2-7; D possibly corresponds to TRBD1 (5 bases). Germline V lookup: CDR1 LGHNA, CDR2 YSLEER. V was pared by 6 bases and J by 1 base, with 13 bases between. The CDR3 extends over 14 amino acids. The CDR3: CASREGVRSYEQYF. CDR3 coding DNA: TGCGCCAGCAGGGAAGGGGTAAGGTCCTACGAGCAGTACTTC.

This clonotype was counted a few times. This chain uses TRBV7-2 with TRBJ2-7, with TRBD2 identical over 8 bases. After removal of 2 bases from V and 3 bases from J, the junction contained 6 bases not matched to a gene. There are 15 residues in the CDR3. The V gene's germline CDR1 is SGHTA and CDR2 FQGNSA. Here the CDR3 DNA reads TGTGCCAGCAGCTTAAGCGGGGGTTTCATCTACGAGCAGTACTTC. It translates to CASSLSGGFIYEQYF.

This clonotype has a handful of counts. The chain combines TRBV14 with TRBJ1-5; D is unclear. The V gene lost 1 base and the J gene lost 5 bases, with 12 bases spanning the gap. The CDR3 has 15 amino acids. In germline, CDR1 is SGHDN, CDR2 FVKESK. CDR3 sequence: CASSQALLVDQPQHF. The CDR3, as DNA: TGTGCCAGCAGCCAAGCGTTACTGGTCGATCAGCCCCAGCATTTT.

This clonotype has at least ten counts. The chain recombines TRBV4-1 with TRBJ1-5; no firm D call. Trimming shortened V by 6 bases and J by 6 bases, and 12 bases separated the two germline ends. The CDR3 runs 13 residues. Germline CDR1 is MGHRA and CDR2 is YSYEKL. The CDR3 here is CASRGLGTQPQHF. The DNA for the CDR3 is TGCGCCAGCAGGGGATTGGGTACTCAGCCCCAGCATTTT.

In its sample, this clonotype was seen many times. The chain recombines TRBV12-3 or TRBV12-4 with TRBJ1-5; D perhaps matches TRBD1 (5 bases). This CDR3 is 16 amino acids long. Trimming took 4 bases from V and 0 from J, leaving 13 bases between them. In DNA, the CDR3 is TGTGCCAGCAGTTACGCAGGGACTTATAGCAATCAGCCCCAGCATTTT. Amino acids: CASSYAGTYSNQPQHF.